This is a list of T cell receptor beta chains from one sample in a study of Ad26.COV2.S vaccination and SARS-CoV-2 variants. Only in-frame clones appear in the TCRdb table, and some are missing; sequencing was by immunoSEQ multiplex PCR. The sample yields 400,000 to 450,000 clones, about 93% seen once. This specimen consisted of peripheral blood, obtained in a trial of Ad26.COV2.S vaccine versus placebo. Every receptor here comes from a person between 18 and 60 years old who received the Ad26.COV2.S COVID-19 vaccine or a placebo. CDR3s include the opening cysteine and the closing phenylalanine or tryptophan. Fields, in order: V gene, D gene, J gene, clone size, CDR3 protein, CDR3 DNA. The D gene is left open where the match is weak. The size of a clone is reported for some rows only, either as once, few or many, or as a class for expanded clones.

v_call: TRBV10-3; d_call: .; j_call: TRBJ2-7; clone_size: .; cdr3_aa: CAISEQGRVGEQYF; cdr3_nt: TGTGCCATCAGTGAACAGGGGAGGGTTGGCGAGCAGTACTTC
v_call: TRBV5-5; d_call: .; j_call: TRBJ2-7; clone_size: .; cdr3_aa: CASSPRWTSRNEQYF; cdr3_nt: TGTGCCAGCAGCCCTCGCTGGACCTCTCGGAACGAGCAGTACTTC
v_call: TRBV14; d_call: TRBD1; j_call: TRBJ2-2; clone_size: .; cdr3_aa: CASSRMDREPGELFF; cdr3_nt: TGTGCCAGCAGCCGGATGGACAGGGAGCCCGGGGAGCTGTTTTTT
v_call: TRBV5-4; d_call: .; j_call: TRBJ1-6; clone_size: .; cdr3_aa: CASSLEGSNKASPLHF; cdr3_nt: TGTGCCAGCAGCTTGGAAGGTTCCAATAAGGCTTCACCCCTCCACTTT
v_call: TRBV12-3/TRBV12-4; d_call: .; j_call: TRBJ2-1; clone_size: .; cdr3_aa: CASSLAWDEQFF; cdr3_nt: TGTGCCAGCAGTTTAGCCTGGGATGAGCAGTTCTTC
v_call: TRBV2; d_call: TRBD1; j_call: TRBJ1-2; clone_size: once; cdr3_aa: CASSSQGVGYGYTF; cdr3_nt: TGTGCCAGCAGTTCACAGGGGGTCGGCTATGGCTACACCTTC
v_call: TRBV11-2; d_call: .; j_call: TRBJ1-2; clone_size: few; cdr3_aa: CASSSVKHYGYTF; cdr3_nt: TGTGCCAGCAGCTCCGTTAAACACTATGGCTACACCTTC
v_call: TRBV20-1; d_call: .; j_call: TRBJ1-2; clone_size: .; cdr3_aa: CSARDRSGYTF; cdr3_nt: TGCAGTGCTAGAGATCGGAGCGGCTACACCTTC
v_call: TRBV27; d_call: .; j_call: TRBJ2-6; clone_size: .; cdr3_aa: CASSLASGANVLTF; cdr3_nt: TGTGCCAGCAGTCTTGCTTCTGGGGCCAACGTCCTGACTTTC
v_call: TRBV6-5; d_call: TRBD1; j_call: TRBJ1-2; clone_size: .; cdr3_aa: CASRAKTTGGYGYTF; cdr3_nt: TGTGCCAGCAGAGCAAAGACAACAGGGGGTTATGGCTACACCTTC
v_call: TRBV6-2/TRBV6-3; d_call: TRBD2; j_call: TRBJ2-1; clone_size: .; cdr3_aa: CASSYGTSGEQFF; cdr3_nt: TGTGCCAGCAGTTATGGGACTAGCGGGGAACAGTTCTTC
v_call: TRBV7-2; d_call: TRBD2; j_call: TRBJ2-2; clone_size: .; cdr3_aa: CASSSIAGSNTGELFF; cdr3_nt: TGTGCCAGCAGCTCAATAGCGGGCTCGAACACCGGGGAGCTGTTTTTT
v_call: TRBV15; d_call: .; j_call: TRBJ1-1; clone_size: .; cdr3_aa: CATSEPMTRMNTEAFF; cdr3_nt: TGTGCCACCAGCGAACCAATGACCAGAATGAACACTGAAGCTTTCTTT
v_call: TRBV7-2; d_call: TRBD2; j_call: TRBJ2-7; clone_size: .; cdr3_aa: CASSLEGLARVYEQYF; cdr3_nt: TGTGCCAGCAGCTTAGAGGGACTAGCAAGGGTCTACGAGCAGTACTTC
v_call: TRBV9; d_call: .; j_call: TRBJ2-3; clone_size: .; cdr3_aa: CASSLDPTDTQYF; cdr3_nt: TGTGCCAGCAGCCTGGACCCCACAGATACGCAGTATTTT
v_call: TRBV7-8; d_call: TRBD2; j_call: TRBJ2-1; clone_size: .; cdr3_aa: CASSLQTSGRGNEQFF; cdr3_nt: TGTGCCAGCAGCCTTCAAACTAGCGGGCGAGGTAATGAGCAGTTCTTC
v_call: TRBV5-1; d_call: .; j_call: TRBJ1-2; clone_size: .; cdr3_aa: CASSPERARDGYTF; cdr3_nt: TGCGCCAGCAGCCCGGAGAGGGCCCGGGATGGCTACACCTTC
v_call: TRBV30; d_call: .; j_call: TRBJ1-6; clone_size: .; cdr3_aa: CAWSSAGTTYNSPLHF; cdr3_nt: TGTGCCTGGAGTTCAGCGGGGACAACCTATAATTCACCCCTCCACTTT
v_call: TRBV4-1; d_call: TRBD2; j_call: TRBJ2-1; clone_size: .; cdr3_aa: CASSLLWGRANEQFF; cdr3_nt: TGCGCCAGCAGCCTGCTTTGGGGGAGGGCCAATGAGCAGTTCTTC
v_call: TRBV7-6; d_call: .; j_call: TRBJ2-3; clone_size: .; cdr3_aa: CASSYSQGTQYF; cdr3_nt: TGTGCCAGCAGCTACTCCCAGGGGACGCAGTATTTT
v_call: TRBV12-3/TRBV12-4; d_call: .; j_call: TRBJ1-2; clone_size: .; cdr3_aa: CASSLVQGLGTF; cdr3_nt: TGTGCCAGCAGTTTAGTTCAGGGGTTGGGAACCTTC
v_call: TRBV21-1; d_call: .; j_call: TRBJ1-2; clone_size: .; cdr3_aa: CASSKWARGYTF; cdr3_nt: TGTGCCAGCAGCAAATGGGCTCGCGGCTACACCTTC
v_call: TRBV4-2; d_call: .; j_call: TRBJ1-2; clone_size: .; cdr3_aa: CASSQATYGYTF; cdr3_nt: TGTGCCAGCAGCCAAGCAACTTATGGCTACACCTTC
v_call: TRBV9; d_call: .; j_call: TRBJ2-1; clone_size: .; cdr3_aa: CASSSRDFQYNEQFF; cdr3_nt: TGTGCCAGCAGCAGCCGGGACTTTCAATACAATGAGCAGTTCTTC
v_call: TRBV7-9; d_call: TRBD2; j_call: TRBJ2-1; clone_size: .; cdr3_aa: CASSLLAGVNNEQFF; cdr3_nt: TGTGCCAGCAGCTTACTAGCGGGAGTTAACAATGAGCAGTTCTTC
v_call: TRBV3-1/TRBV3-2; d_call: .; j_call: TRBJ1-5; clone_size: .; cdr3_aa: CASSQGNNQPQHF; cdr3_nt: TGTGCCAGCAGTCAAGGCAACAATCAGCCCCAGCATTTT
v_call: TRBV6-5; d_call: .; j_call: TRBJ1-6; clone_size: once; cdr3_aa: CASSYLGYNSPLHF; cdr3_nt: TGTGCCAGCAGTTACTTGGGTTATAATTCACCCCTCCACTTT